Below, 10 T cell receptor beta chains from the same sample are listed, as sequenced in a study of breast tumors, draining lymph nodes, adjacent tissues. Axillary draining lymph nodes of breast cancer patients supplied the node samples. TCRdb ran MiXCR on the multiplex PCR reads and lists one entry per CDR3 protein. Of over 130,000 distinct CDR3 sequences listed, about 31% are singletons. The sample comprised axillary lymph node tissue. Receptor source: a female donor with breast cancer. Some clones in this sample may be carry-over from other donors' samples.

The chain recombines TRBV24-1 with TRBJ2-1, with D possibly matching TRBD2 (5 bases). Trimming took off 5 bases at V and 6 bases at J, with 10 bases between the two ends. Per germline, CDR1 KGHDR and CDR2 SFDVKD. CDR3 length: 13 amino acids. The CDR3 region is CATSVRGRNEQFF. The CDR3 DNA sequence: TGTGCCACCAGTGTTAGAGGGCGCAATGAGCAGTTCTTC.

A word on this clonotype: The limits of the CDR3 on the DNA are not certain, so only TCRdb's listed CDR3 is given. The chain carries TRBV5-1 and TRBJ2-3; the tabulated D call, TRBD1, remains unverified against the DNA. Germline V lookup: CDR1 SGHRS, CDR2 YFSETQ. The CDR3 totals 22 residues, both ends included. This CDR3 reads CASSFYICSAPLMGTGSDTQYF.

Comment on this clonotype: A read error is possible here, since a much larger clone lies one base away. CDR3 loop: CSSSLIGGAYGYTF. CDR3 DNA: TGTTCCAGCAGCTTAATAGGGGGCGCGTATGGCTACACCTTC. The chain combines TRBV7-3 with TRBJ1-2; 7 bases line up with TRBD1. The germline CDR1 and CDR2 sequences are SGHTA and FQGTGA. The CDR3 is made up of 14 amino acids.

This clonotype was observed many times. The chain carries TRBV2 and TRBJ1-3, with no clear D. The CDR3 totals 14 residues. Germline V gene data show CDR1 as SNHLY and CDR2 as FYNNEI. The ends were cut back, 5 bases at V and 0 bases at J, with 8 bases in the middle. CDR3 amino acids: CASSTGYSGNTIYF. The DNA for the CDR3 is TGTGCCAGCAGTACGGGGTACTCTGGAAACACCATATATTTT.

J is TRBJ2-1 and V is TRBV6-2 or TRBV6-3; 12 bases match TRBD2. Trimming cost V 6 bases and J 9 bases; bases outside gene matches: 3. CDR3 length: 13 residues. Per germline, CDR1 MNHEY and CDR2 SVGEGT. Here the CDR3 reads CASRLAGGSEQFF. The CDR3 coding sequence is TGTGCCAGCAGACTAGCGGGGGGAAGTGAGCAGTTCTTC.

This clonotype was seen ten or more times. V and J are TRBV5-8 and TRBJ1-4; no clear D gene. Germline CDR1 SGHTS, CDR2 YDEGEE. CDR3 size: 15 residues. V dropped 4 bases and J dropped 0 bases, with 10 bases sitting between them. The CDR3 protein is CASSPEPATNEKLFF. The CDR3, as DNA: TGTGCCAGCAGCCCTGAACCTGCAACTAATGAAAAACTGTTTTTT.

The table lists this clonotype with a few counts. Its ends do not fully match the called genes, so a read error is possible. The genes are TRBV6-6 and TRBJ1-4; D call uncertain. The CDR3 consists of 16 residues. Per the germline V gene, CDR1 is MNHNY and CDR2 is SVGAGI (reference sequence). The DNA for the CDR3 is TGTGCCAGCAGTCACTCGACTTCCAGCCAAGACGAAAAACTGTTTTTT. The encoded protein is CASSHSTSSQDEKLFF.

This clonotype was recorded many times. The CDR3 DNA reads as TGCGCCAGCAGCGGGGGCAGGCAGTACCAAGAGACCCAGTACTTC. Its translation: CASSGGRQYQETQYF. The chain joins TRBV5-1 to TRBJ2-5, with D perhaps TRBD1 (6 bases). In germline, CDR1 is SGHRS, CDR2 YFSETQ. The germline V and J ends were trimmed by 4 bases and 0 bases, with 13 bases remaining between them. This CDR3 has 15 amino acids. Full variable domain (rest looked up from reference TRBV5-1 and TRBJ2-5): KAGVTQTPRYLIKTRGQQVTLSCSPISGHRSVSWYQQTPGQGLQFLFEYFSETQRNKGNFPGRFSGRQFSNSRSEMNVSTLELGDSALYLCASSGGRQYQETQYFGPGTRLLVL.

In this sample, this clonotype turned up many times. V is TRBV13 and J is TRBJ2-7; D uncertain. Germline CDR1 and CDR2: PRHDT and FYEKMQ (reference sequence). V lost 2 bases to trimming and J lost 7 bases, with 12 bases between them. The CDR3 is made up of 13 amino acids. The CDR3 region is CASSLTPLGEQYV. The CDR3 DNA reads TGTGCCAGCAGCTTAACCCCCCTAGGGGAGCAGTACGTC.

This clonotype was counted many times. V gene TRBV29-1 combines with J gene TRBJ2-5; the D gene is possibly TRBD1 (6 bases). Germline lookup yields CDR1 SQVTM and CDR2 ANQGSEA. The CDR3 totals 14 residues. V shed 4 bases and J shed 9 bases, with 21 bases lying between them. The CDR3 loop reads CSVVDTTRGEPQYF. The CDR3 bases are TGCAGCGTTGTCGACACTACCAGGGGAGAACCCCAGTACTTC.